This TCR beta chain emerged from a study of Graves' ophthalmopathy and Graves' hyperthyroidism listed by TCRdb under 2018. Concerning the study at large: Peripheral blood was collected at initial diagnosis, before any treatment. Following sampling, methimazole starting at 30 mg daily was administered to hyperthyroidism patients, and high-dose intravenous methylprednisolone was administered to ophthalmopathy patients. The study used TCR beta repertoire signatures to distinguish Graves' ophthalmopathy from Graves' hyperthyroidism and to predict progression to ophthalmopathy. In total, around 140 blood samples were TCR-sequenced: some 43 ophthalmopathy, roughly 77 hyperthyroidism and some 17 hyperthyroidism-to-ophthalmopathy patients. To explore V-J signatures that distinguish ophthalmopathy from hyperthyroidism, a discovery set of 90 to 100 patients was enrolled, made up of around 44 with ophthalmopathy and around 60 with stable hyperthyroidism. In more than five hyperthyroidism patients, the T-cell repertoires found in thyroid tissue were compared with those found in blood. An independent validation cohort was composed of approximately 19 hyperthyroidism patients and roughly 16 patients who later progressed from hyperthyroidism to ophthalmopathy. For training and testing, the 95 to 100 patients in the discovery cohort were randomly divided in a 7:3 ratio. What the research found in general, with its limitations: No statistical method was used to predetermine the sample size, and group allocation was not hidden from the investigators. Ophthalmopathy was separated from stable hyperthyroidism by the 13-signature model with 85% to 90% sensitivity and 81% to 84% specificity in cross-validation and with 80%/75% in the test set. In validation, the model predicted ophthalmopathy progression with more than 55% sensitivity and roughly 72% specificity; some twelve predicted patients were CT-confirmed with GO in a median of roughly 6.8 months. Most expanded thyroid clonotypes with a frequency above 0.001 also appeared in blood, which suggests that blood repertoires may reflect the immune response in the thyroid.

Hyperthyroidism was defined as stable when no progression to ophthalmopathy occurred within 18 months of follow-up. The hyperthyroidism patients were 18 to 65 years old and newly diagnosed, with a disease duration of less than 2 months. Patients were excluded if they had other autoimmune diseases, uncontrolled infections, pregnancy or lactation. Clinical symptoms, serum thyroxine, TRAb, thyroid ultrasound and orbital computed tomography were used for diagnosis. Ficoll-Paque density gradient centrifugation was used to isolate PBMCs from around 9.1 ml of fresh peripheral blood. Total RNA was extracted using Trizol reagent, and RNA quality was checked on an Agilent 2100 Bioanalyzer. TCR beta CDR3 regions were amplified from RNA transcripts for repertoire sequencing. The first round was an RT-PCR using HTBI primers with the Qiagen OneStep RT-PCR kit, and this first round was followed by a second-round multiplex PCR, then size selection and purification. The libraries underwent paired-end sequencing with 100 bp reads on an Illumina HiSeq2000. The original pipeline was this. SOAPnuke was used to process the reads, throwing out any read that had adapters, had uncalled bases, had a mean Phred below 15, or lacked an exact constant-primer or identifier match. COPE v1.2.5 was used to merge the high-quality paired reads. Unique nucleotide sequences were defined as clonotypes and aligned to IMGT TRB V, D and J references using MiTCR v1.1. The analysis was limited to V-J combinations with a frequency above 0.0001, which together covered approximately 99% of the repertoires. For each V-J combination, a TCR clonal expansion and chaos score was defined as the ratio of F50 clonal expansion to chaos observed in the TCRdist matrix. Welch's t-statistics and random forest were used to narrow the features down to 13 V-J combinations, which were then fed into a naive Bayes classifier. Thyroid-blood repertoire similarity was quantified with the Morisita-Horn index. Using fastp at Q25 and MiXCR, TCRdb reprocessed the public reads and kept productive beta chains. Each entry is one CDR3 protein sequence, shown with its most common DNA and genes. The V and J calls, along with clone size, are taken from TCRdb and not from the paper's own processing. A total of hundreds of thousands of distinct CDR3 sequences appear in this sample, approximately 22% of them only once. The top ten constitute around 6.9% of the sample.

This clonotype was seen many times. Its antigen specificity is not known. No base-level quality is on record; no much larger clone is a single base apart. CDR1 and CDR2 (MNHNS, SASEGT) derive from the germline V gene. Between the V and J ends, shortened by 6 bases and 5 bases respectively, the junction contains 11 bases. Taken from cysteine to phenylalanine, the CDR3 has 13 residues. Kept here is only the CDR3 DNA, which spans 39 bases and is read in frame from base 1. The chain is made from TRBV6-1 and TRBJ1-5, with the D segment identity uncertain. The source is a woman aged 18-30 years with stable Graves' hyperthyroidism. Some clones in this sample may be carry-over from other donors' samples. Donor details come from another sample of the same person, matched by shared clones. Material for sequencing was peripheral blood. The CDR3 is CASSLSWDQPQHF. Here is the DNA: TGTGCCAGCAGCCTTTCATGGGATCAGCCCCAGCATTTT.